The 9 T cell receptor beta chains given below trace back to one sample, sequenced in a study of blood T cell repertoires in COVID-19. Using immunoSEQ multiplex PCR, the repertoire was profiled, and TCRdb retains in-frame clones only, with some absent. Of a few hundred thousand clones listed, roughly 88% are singletons. Sequenced material: PBMCs or T cells enriched from blood (not recorded which). These receptors all come from a man aged 30 to 45 who had recovered from COVID-19.

The rearrangement links TRBV6-5 to TRBJ1-2; 9 nucleotides line up with TRBD1. The CDR3 is 15 residues long. V gave up 6 bases and J gave up 7 bases; unmatched junction bases: 12. CDR1 is MNHEY and CDR2 is SVGAGI in the germline V gene. CDR3 DNA sequence: TGTGCCAGCAGGAGCCCGGGACAGGGTTTTTTTGGCTACACCTTC. Its translation: CASRSPGQGFFGYTF.

This chain connects TRBV5-1 to TRBJ1-3, with 7 bases matching TRBD1. There are 16 residues in the CDR3. Germline V gene lookup returns CDR1 SGHRS and CDR2 YFSETQ. The J segment lost 0 bases and the V segment lost 8 bases, leaving 11 bases of the junction unmatched. The CDR3 nucleotides are TGCGCCAGAAGCCACGACAGGGTCAGCTCTGGAAACACCATATATTTT. Translating it yields CARSHDRVSSGNTIYF.

The chain joins TRBV5-1 to TRBJ2-3; 13 bases are a match to TRBD2. Germline lookup yields CDR1 SGHRS and CDR2 YFSETQ. With 4 bases clipped from V and 2 bases from J, the junction kept 7 bases outside the gene matches. There are 17 residues in the CDR3. The CDR3 loop is CASSRTGLAGTTDTQYF. The CDR3 DNA reads as TGCGCCAGCAGCCGGACGGGACTAGCGGGGACCACAGATACGCAGTATTTT.

CDR3 loop: CASGLVESYGYTF. The CDR3 DNA reads TGTGCTAGTGGTTTGGTAGAGTCCTATGGCTACACCTTC. V gene TRBV12-5 combines with J gene TRBJ1-2; D remains unclear. The CDR3 runs to 13 residues. Germline V gives CDR1 LGHNT, CDR2 FRNRAP. V was pared by 0 bases and J by 4 bases, with 6 bases between.

The chain carries TRBV5-5 and TRBJ1-2; weak D call: TRBD1 (5 bases). V shed 4 bases and J shed 2 bases, with 15 bases lying between them. The CDR3 totals 15 residues. Germline lookup yields CDR1 SGHKS and CDR2 YYEKEE (reference sequence). CDR3 nucleotide sequence: TGTGCCAGCAGCCGGGGGGACGGTAACAACTATGGCTACACCTTC. It is translated as CASSRGDGNNYGYTF.

V and J are TRBV18 and TRBJ1-3; tentatively, D is TRBD1 (5 bases). The CDR3 contains 17 residues. Per germline, CDR1 KGHSH and CDR2 LQKENI. V was shortened by 3 bases and J by 4 bases, with 19 bases between the two germline ends. CDR3 DNA: TGTGCCAGCTCACCTAGGGGTCCCAAGAAGGCCGGAAACACCATATATTTT. Translating it yields CASSPRGPKKAGNTIYF.

The V call is TRBV6-2 or TRBV6-3, the J call TRBJ1-2, with 9 bases identical to TRBD1. The J segment lost 4 bases and the V segment lost 2 bases, leaving 5 bases of the junction unmatched. This CDR3 spans 15 amino acids. The V gene's germline CDR1 is MNHEY and CDR2 SVGEGT. The CDR3 spells CASSYQDRGPYGYTF. The CDR3 region has the DNA TGTGCCAGCAGTTACCAGGACAGGGGTCCCTATGGCTACACCTTC.

As for this clone: At one end, the junction sequence differs from germline, possibly due to a read error. The V gene is TRBV19, the J gene TRBJ1-4; D is undetermined. Germline loops: CDR1 LNHDA, CDR2 SQIVND (reference sequence). The CDR3 totals 13 residues. CDR3 sequence: CASSLISERQISF. CDR3 in DNA: TGTGCCAGTAGCTTAATTTCCGAGCGGCAGATAAGTTTT.

The chain couples TRBV3-1 (or the pseudogene TRBV3-2) to TRBJ1-1; 10 bases agree with TRBD1. The V gene's germline CDR1 is LGHDT and CDR2 YNNKEL (reference sequence). The CDR3 has 16 residues. Trimming removed 4 bases from V and 5 bases from J; junction bases left unmatched: 10. As DNA, the CDR3 is TGTGCCAGCAGCCCCGACAGGGGGCGGAGGTGGACTGAAGCTTTCTTT. Its protein product is CASSPDRGRRWTEAFF.